This TCR beta chain emerged from a study of graft-versus-host responses after intestinal transplantation. Study-wide background: Isolated intestinal, liver-intestinal, or multivisceral transplants were what recipients had.

Only in-frame clones appear in the TCRdb table, and some are missing; sequencing was by immunoSEQ multiplex PCR. The data show 81,000 or so clones, 85% to 95% seen once. Study-level results: GvH clones detected in recipient marrow included some appearing first in ileum or blood. Graft-versus-host to host-versus-graft clonal ratios in allografts were high in patients with graft-donor T cell macrochimerism.

This clone has a single count. Its target is unknown. The germline gives CDR1 MNHGY, CDR2 SVAAGI. V gave up 7 bases and J gave up 4 bases; unmatched junction bases: 3. CDR3 length equals 13 residues. The TCR comes from a human donor who was the organ donor for an intestinal transplant. The genes are TRBV6-9 and TRBJ1-2; 10 positions match TRBD1. The material sequenced was unstimulated CD8+ T cells sorted from spleen or lymph node cells, taken before transplant. CDR3 in amino acids: CASIWTGGYGYTF. CDR3 DNA sequence: TGTGCCAGCATTTGGACAGGGGGCTATGGCTACACCTTC.